The 9 T cell receptor beta chains listed next were all sequenced from one sample in a study of CD8 T cells in ankylosing spondylitis. TCRdb re-derived calls from the 5' RACE reads in MiXCR, one entry per CDR3 protein. The sample holds about 360,000 distinct CDR3 sequences, roughly 20% seen once. Sequencing was carried out using blood, either unsorted or a sorted T cell fraction (not recorded which). All receptors come from a male donor with ankylosing spondylitis or in good health (not recorded which).

V usage is TRBV20-1 and J usage is TRBJ2-7; D ambiguous. This CDR3 has 13 amino acids. CDR1 is DFQATT, CDR2 SNEGSKA, per germline (reference sequence). Trimming removed 0 bases from V and 2 bases from J, with 8 bases in between. The CDR3 protein is CSARDVRPYEQYF. In DNA, the CDR3 is TGCAGTGCTAGAGATGTCAGGCCCTACGAGCAGTACTTC.

This chain joins TRBV5-4 and TRBJ2-7, with 10 bases matching TRBD2. The CDR3 length is 15 residues. Looked up from germline, CDR1 is SGHNT and CDR2 is YYREEE (reference sequence). V was pared by 1 base and J by 7 bases, with 8 bases of the junction left unmatched. The CDR3 sequence is CASSLLLAGVLEQYF. The CDR3 DNA reads TGTGCCAGCAGCTTGCTGCTAGCGGGGGTCCTGGAGCAGTACTTC.

This clonotype came up a few times. CDR3 in DNA: TGCAGTGCTAGGGGGGGAGGGGATGGTTGGGATACGCAGTATTTT. The encoded protein is CSARGGGDGWDTQYF. The chain couples TRBV20-1 to TRBJ2-3, with 7 bases that match TRBD2. Trimming cost V 3 bases and J 6 bases; bases outside gene matches: 12. CDR1 and CDR2 from the germline V gene are DFQATT and SNEGSKA (reference sequence). CDR3 length equals 15 residues.

This clonotype was seen a few times. The chain carries TRBV12-3 or TRBV12-4 and TRBJ1-2; D perhaps matches TRBD1 (5 bases). The CDR3 sequence is 12 residues long. Deletions cut 3 bases from V and 8 bases from J, with 10 bases between. CDR3 region: CASSLIGTGYTF. The CDR3 DNA sequence: TGTGCCAGCAGTTTGATAGGGACGGGCTACACCTTC.

This clonotype was counted a few times. The V gene is TRBV6-5, the J gene TRBJ2-5; the D gene could be TRBD1 or TRBD2 (6 bases each). Germline V CDR1 and CDR2: MNHEY, SVGAGI. This CDR3 is built from 15 residues. V was cut by 0 bases and J by 0 bases, with 8 bases left in between. The CDR3 DNA sequence: TGTGCCAGCAGTTACTCAGGGGGGCACCAAGAGACCCAGTACTTC. This encodes CASSYSGGHQETQYF.

This clonotype was counted only a few times. The V and J genes are TRBV6-1 and TRBJ1-1; no definite D call. V was trimmed by 3 bases and J by 0 bases, leaving 14 bases between them. Germline lookup yields CDR1 MNHNS and CDR2 SASEGT. This CDR3 is built from 16 residues. The CDR3 DNA follows: TGTGCCAGCAGTGATCCTGGTTGGGAAGTGAACACTGAAGCTTTCTTT. The encoded protein is CASSDPGWEVNTEAFF.

This chain links TRBV24-1 with TRBJ2-5; D gene uncertain. Trimming pared 0 bases from V and 2 bases from J, leaving 6 bases between. CDR1 is KGHDR and CDR2 is SFDVKD in the germline V gene. This CDR3 region has 14 residues. This CDR3 reads CATSDLEEQETQYF. CDR3 nucleotides: TGTGCCACCAGTGATTTGGAGGAGCAAGAGACCCAGTACTTC.

V is TRBV20-1 and J is TRBJ2-1, with a tentative D call TRBD2 (6 bases). V was cut by 1 base and J by 12 bases, with 13 bases left in between. Per the germline V gene, CDR1 is DFQATT and CDR2 is SNEGSKA (reference sequence). This CDR3 contains 12 residues. CDR3 DNA sequence: TGCAGTGCTAGAGCAACTAGCTGGCGGCAGTTCTTC. It encodes CSARATSWRQFF.

The CDR3 spells CSARPRGANTGELFF. The CDR3 DNA reads TGCAGTGCTAGACCAAGGGGGGCCAACACCGGGGAGCTGTTTTTT. The gene calls are TRBV20-1 and TRBJ2-2; D may correspond to TRBD1 or TRBD2 (6 bases each). V lost 2 bases to trimming and J lost 2 bases, with 12 bases between them. Per the germline V gene, CDR1 is DFQATT and CDR2 is SNEGSKA (reference sequence). CDR3 length: 15 amino acids.